This T cell receptor beta chain originates from a study of cytomegalovirus exposure and HLA in healthy donors (dated by TCRdb to 2016 to 2017). Study-wide context: In an earlier analysis of under 750 of the donors, 250 to 300 Gb of sequence data and approximately 100 million unique TCR beta sequences from about 179 million T cells were reported. A later analysis re-examined previously published TCR beta repertoires from several hundred donors and added high-resolution HLA genotyping to investigate patterns of TCR occurrence. Alongside the repertoire data, information on donor age, sex, ethnicity and CMV serostatus was compiled. A later genetic analysis used genome-wide SNP genotypes for about 60% of the roughly 700 donors, treating that subset as a discovery cohort. On average, around 240,000 unique TCR beta nucleotide sequences were sequenced per donor among 398 genotyped donors of the cohort, with 15% to 20% of those sequences being non-productive. In the later analysis, no new phenotypic data were used to find candidate immune exposures; instead, reliance was placed on TCR beta sequences and their occurrence across donors. The study used immunosequencing to profile the T cell repertoires of some 600 subjects and linked those repertoires to cytomegalovirus serostatus. An early release covering roughly 640 HLA-typed donors comprised about 300 gigabases of sequencing data and approximately 85 million unique TCR sequences. HLA typing covered class I and class II loci at four-digit resolution. The aim of the study was to test whether cataloging public T cell receptors could identify signatures of past pathogen exposure. An earlier analysis of approximately 580 of the donors used high-throughput TCR beta sequencing to judge whether each TCR beta V gene segment behaved as functional or pseudogenic. Typing coverage varied by locus: 629-630 donors for A, B, C, DRB1 and DQB1; around 560 for DQA1; about 600 for DPA1; some 470 for DPB1. Roughly 5 DR-DQ haplotypes were handled as single units for association and clustering, since linkage in the cohort was strong. To predict cytomegalovirus infection status, the study brought together high-throughput TCR immunosequencing, statistical association of individual TCRs with disease status, and machine learning. Of the roughly 400 genotyped donors, over 80% were placed in the genetic ancestry cluster associated with self-reported Caucasian donors. Along with the approximately 670-subject first cohort, a separate validation cohort of over a hundred different subjects was used. All discovery cohort repertoires had been generated using a single sequencing platform.

Points the paper makes about the study in general: Specific HLA alleles were associated with 15,000 to 20,000 TCR beta sequences at a false discovery rate of 0.05 in a later analysis. Because HLA typing was missing for some donors at each locus, association tests included only the typed subset. A further reported finding was that TCR beta sequences accurately predicted the HLA-A and HLA-B alleles for most subjects in the first cohort. Several of the top co-occurrence clusters appeared to be linked to parvovirus B19, influenza, CMV and Epstein-Barr virus, according to a later analysis. Some IMGT-functional V segments, including TRBV6-2 and TRBV6-3, could not be distinguished by the 87-base-pair reads and were therefore excluded. In a later analysis, HLA-associated TCR beta chains were found to be more clonally expanded and to have lower generation probabilities than equally common non-associated chains. In a later genetic analysis, a missense DCLRE1C variant was associated with V-gene and J-gene trimming of TCR beta chains, and the association was replicated in an independent cohort. In a later analysis, the rate of TCR association differed among HLA loci, with DRB1 alleles having the most associated TCRs and HLA-C alleles having the fewest. While some public TCRs were present in many individuals, most TCR sequences turned up only very rarely across donors. An earlier analysis of 587 of the donors showed that most TCR beta V segments appeared in productive rearrangements either about 87% or about 30% of the time, which broadly matched IMGT annotations. Only TCR beta chains were sequenced in this cohort, and the absence of alpha or paired-chain data limited detectable features. For the cohort, immune exposure information was limited to CMV serostatus. Sequencing depth was assumed to be roughly uniform across donors in the presence/absence analyses, though that assumption may not hold. In a later analysis, most CMV-associated TCR beta chains were found to appear HLA-restricted, with HLA associations seemingly driven largely by CMV exposure. The classifier was reported to diagnose cytomegalovirus status with high specificity and sensitivity in both the original cohort and the validation cohort. A group of highly shared sequence variants was considered likely to be a technical artifact of the sequencing pipeline. Compared with the 666-donor mean, donors in an Asian-associated ancestry cluster had fewer N-insertions in productive TCRs, according to a later genetic analysis. In vitro tests confirmed that a few of the cytomegalovirus-associated TCR beta chains recognize cytomegalovirus antigens. Because counts were too low, 15 to 20 rarely observed V segments, including chromosome 9 orphons, were excluded from the earlier analysis of around 590 of the donors. A total of fewer than 200 TCR beta chains were listed by the study as associated with cytomegalovirus. When HLA alleles, especially DR and DQ, strongly co-occurred, attributing TCR associations to individual alleles was difficult. It was suggested by the authors that the approach could potentially be generalized to other disease states and immunological phenotypes. Correlated functional status among segregating V segments might be attributable to linkage disequilibrium, but an unknown experimental factor could not be ruled out.

V is clipped by 3 bases and J by 0 bases, and the sequence between their germline boundaries is 14 bases long. The CDR3 has 16 amino acids, counting the end cysteine and phenylalanine. The retained sequence is limited to the CDR3, 48 bases, with the frame set at the first base. The germline V gene sets CDR1 to SGHTA and CDR2 to FQGNSA. This clone was observed a single time. Its antigen is unknown. Base qualities are not at hand, and no much larger clone is one base apart. The cohort comprised some 700 healthy bone marrow donors. At the time of sampling, every cohort member was nominally healthy, though immune exposures that went unrecorded were likely present. The donor tested CMV seropositive and was one of the 289 seropositive cohort members. Each donor provided a peripheral blood sample, and peripheral blood mononuclear cells were used for TCR beta sequencing. The Qiagen DNeasy Blood Extraction Kit was used to extract genomic DNA from the blood cell samples.

The protocol used for the library was the immunoSEQ multiplex PCR assay. A mixture of 60 forward primers for TCR Vbeta segments and 13 reverse primers for TCR Jbeta segments was used in the multiplex PCR. Amplification of the CDR3 region of rearranged TCR beta genes was performed with a multiplex PCR assay on genomic DNA. Amplified TCR beta libraries were sequenced as 87-base-pair reads on the Illumina HiSeq System. In the source study's methods: In a later analysis, roughly 80 million unique TCR beta chains were counted across the roughly 670 repertoires, and some 10 million of these chains were shared by at least two donors. To remove PCR and sequencing errors, raw reads were error-corrected and collapsed into unique sequences using a nearest-neighbor algorithm that merged closely related sequences. CDR3 sequences were aligned to IMGT reference sequences to assign V, D and J gene segments. For a sequence to be retained, a match of at least six nucleotides to both a V gene segment and a J gene segment was required. A rearrangement counted as productive if the CDR3 had no stop codons and remained in frame with V and J, and every other rearrangement counted as non-productive. Following IMGT convention, CDR3 was defined as the stretch from the second conserved V-encoded cysteine up to the conserved J-encoded phenylalanine. The earlier analysis of roughly 590 of the donors excluded any sequence lacking an unambiguous match to a single V gene segment. An earlier analysis of several hundred of the donors called V segments functional above 56.7% productive rearrangements and segregating when the between-donor standard deviation exceeded 5%. A statistical classification framework was built for diagnosing cytomegalovirus status from the catalog of TCR beta chain sequences. V and J gene assignment, in a later analysis, came from comparing TCR nucleotide sequences with IMGT/GENE-DB human TR gene sequences. The TCRdist pipeline was used in a later analysis to assign CDR3 sequences and most-parsimonious VDJ recombination scenarios. A later analysis defined each TCR beta chain by its CDR3 amino acid sequence plus V-gene family, and excluded reads lacking a unique V-gene family. To address suspected cross-contamination and a sequencing artifact, a later analysis removed roughly 640 highly shared, low-generation-probability nucleotide sequences. A later analysis calculated a clonal expansion index for each public chain from normalized within-repertoire ranks of inferred template counts. Generation probabilities in a later analysis came from a VDJ recombination model fitted to out-of-frame rearrangements, and those results were checked against IGoR. In a later analysis, hypergeometric tests were used to score TCR-TCR, TCR-HLA and TCR-CMV co-occurrence, with a repertoire-size bias correction applied to TCR pairs. To estimate false discovery rates, a later analysis permuted the HLA or CMV assignments 20 times. In a later analysis, co-occurring TCRs were grouped using DBSCAN, and TCRdist sequence similarity was added for clustering within HLA-allele-positive subsets. For co-occurrence clustering, repertoires with fewer than 30,000 or more than 120,000 public chains were excluded, along with roughly five repertoires with anomalous nucleotide sharing. TCRdb holds this immuneACCESS table with in-frame rearrangements only. Some clones are missing; in checked studies, unresolved V genes explain under half, and the rest has no known cause. V and J calls and clone size are as listed in that table; D and trimming were resolved from the DNA. This sample holds around 110,000 clones; around three quarters were observed only once. The ten most abundant clones make up 3.5% to 4.5% of the sample.

What was sequenced was PBMCs. This TCR derives from a man aged 30-40 years in good health and CMV-seropositive. The chain is encoded by TRBV7-2 joined to TRBJ1-1; the D gene is perhaps TRBD1, from 5 matching bases. The CDR3 amino acid sequence is: CASSFAHRRMNTEAFF. The nucleotide sequence is TGTGCCAGCAGCTTCGCCCACAGGCGTATGAACACTGAAGCTTTCTTT.